This T cell receptor (beta chain) is drawn from a study of shared clonotypes between healthy human individuals. Study details: The donors, two women and a few men, were aged 18 to 49.

In the case of this clone: Antigen specificity is unknown.

The repertoire was sequenced with immunoSEQ multiplex PCR; TCRdb's copy has only in-frame clones and lacks some. The sample records roughly 2 million clones, around 95% being singletons. Study results and limitations: Clonotype sharing among donors was thought likely to change with sequencing depth. Sampling involved blood alone; tissue repertoires likely differ. Larger estimated richness was generally recorded for naive subsets relative to memory subsets.

The sequence was collected from a man aged 18 to 29 in good health. The sequencing input was naive CD4+ T cells sorted from blood. Regarding subset: CD45RA+ positively selected.

CDR3 residues: CAWSVDRGLGETQYF. CDR3 DNA sequence: TGTGCCTGGAGTGTAGACAGGGGGTTGGGAGAGACCCAGTACTTC. J is TRBJ2-5 and V is TRBV30, with 9 bases lining up with TRBD1. Per the germline V gene, CDR1 is GTSNPN and CDR2 is SVGIG (reference sequence). This CDR3 comprises 15 residues. V was pared by 0 bases and J by 4 bases, with 6 bases of the junction left unmatched.